This entry is about one TCR beta chain. No antigen is known for it. V lost 3 bases to trimming and J lost 15 bases, with 22 bases between them. CDR3 length equals 14 residues. Germline CDR1 SGHDN, CDR2 FVKESK. Investigators profiled TCR beta VDJ and CDR3 from genomic DNA template. Using its own MiXCR run on the reads, TCRdb lists one record per CDR3 protein. The sample has about 260,000 distinct CDR3 sequences, roughly 82% seen once. The data derive from a study of CD8+CD57+ T cells in acquired aplastic anemia. About the research overall: Sorted CD4+ and CD8+ cell DNA averaged roughly 3 ug.

The study, taken as a whole, reports: Patients shared 25 to 30 CD8+ CDR3 sequences with controls.

Previously, flow cytometry had revealed CD8+CD57+ cell expansion in the patients chosen for sequencing. The enrolled patients all had severe acquired aplastic anemia. Receipt of therapy had not occurred in any patient by the time of blood sampling. Sequenced sample: sorted CD4+, CD8+, or CD8+CD57+ T cells (not recorded which) from PBMCs. This TCR derives from a human donor with aplastic anemia. The chain uses TRBV14 and TRBJ2-3; D tentatively fits TRBD1 or TRBD2 (5 bases each). The DNA of the CDR3 is TGTGCCAGCAGCCAGGTGGGACGGACGGTTTACACCTATTTT. It codes for CASSQVGRTVYTYF. Together with reference TRBV14 and TRBJ2-3, the CDR3 gives the full variable domain: EAGVTQFPSHSVIEKGQTVTLRCDPISGHDNLYWYRRVMGKEIKFLLHFVKESKQDESGMPNNRFLAERTGGTYSTLKVQPAELEDSGVYFCASSQVGRTVYTYFGPGTRLTVL.